Listed below are T cell receptor beta chains from one sample, sequenced in a study of cytomegalovirus exposure and HLA in healthy donors. Method: immunoSEQ multiplex PCR; TCRdb's copy keeps in-frame clones and lacks some. The profile shows roughly 100,000 clones, 82% of them singletons. Sequenced sample: PBMCs. The receptors come from a man in his thirties or forties in good health and CMV-seropositive. Each CDR3 is given with its conserved first and last residue. D genes are given only for firm matches. Size values are once, few and many counts, or a class for expanded clones, and some rows have none.

v_call,j_call,clone_size,d_call,cdr3_nt,cdr3_aa
TRBV29-1,TRBJ2-5,NA,NA,TGCAGCGTCCAGGGGCGGGAGACCCAGTACTTC,CSVQGRETQYF
TRBV6-5,TRBJ2-7,once,TRBD1,TGTGCCAGCAGTTACCGGACAGGCGAAATCCACGAGCAGTACTTC,CASSYRTGEIHEQYF
TRBV28,TRBJ2-2,NA,NA,TGTGCCAGCAGTTTACCCCAAATGGGGGCGGGGGAGCTGTTTTTT,CASSLPQMGAGELFF
TRBV18,TRBJ2-7,NA,TRBD1,TGTGCCAGCTCACCTCTGGCAGGGGGTTTCTCCTACGAGCAGTACTTC,CASSPLAGGFSYEQYF
TRBV6-5,TRBJ2-7,NA,TRBD2,TGTGCCAGCAGTTACCTTGCGGGAGGCGGCGAGCAGTACTTC,CASSYLAGGGEQYF
TRBV4-1,TRBJ2-1,NA,NA,TGCGCCAGCAGCCAAGGGAGACCGTACTCCTACAATGAGCAGTTCTTC,CASSQGRPYSYNEQFF
TRBV2,TRBJ1-1,once,NA,TGTGCCAGCAGCGCCGGGGGGGCCACTGAAGCTTTCTTT,CASSAGGATEAFF
TRBV5-4,TRBJ2-6,NA,TRBD2,TGTGCCAGCAGCTCAGCGGGAGATAACCCCTCTGGGGCCAACGTCCTGACTTTC,CASSSAGDNPSGANVLTF
TRBV10-3,TRBJ2-3,NA,TRBD1,TGTGCCATCAGTGATTCACAACCCATTTCGGGACAGGGGGTGGCAGATACGCAGTATTTT,CAISDSQPISGQGVADTQYF
TRBV27,TRBJ2-7,NA,TRBD2,TGTGCCAGCAGTGGACTAGCTAGAACCCTCTACGAGCAGTACTTC,CASSGLARTLYEQYF
TRBV5-1,TRBJ2-1,NA,NA,TGCGCCAGCAGCTTGCCTTCAGATTACAATGAGCAGTTCTTC,CASSLPSDYNEQFF
TRBV25-1,TRBJ2-3,NA,TRBD1,TGTGCCAGCAGTGAAAAAGAGTCGCAGGGGGTTGTCACAGATACGCAGTATTTT,CASSEKESQGVVTDTQYF
TRBV5-4,TRBJ1-1,once,TRBD1,TGTGCCAGCAGCTTGGGACAGGGCCGGACTGAAGCTTTCTTT,CASSLGQGRTEAFF
TRBV19,TRBJ1-5,NA,NA,TGTGCCAGTAGTACTCCGCGGGCCACATCGGGTCAGCCCCAGCATTTT,CASSTPRATSGQPQHF
TRBV9,TRBJ2-3,NA,NA,TGTGCCAGCAGCCCGCGCCCGGGGGCAGATACGCAGTATTTT,CASSPRPGADTQYF
TRBV28,TRBJ2-7,once,NA,TGTGCCAGCAGTTCGCCTGGGCGGGGATCCTACGAGCAGTACTTC,CASSSPGRGSYEQYF
TRBV28,TRBJ2-7,once,TRBD2,TGTGCCAGCAGTTTCATGGGACTAGTCAGTTACGAGCAGTACTTC,CASSFMGLVSYEQYF
TRBV5-4,TRBJ2-1,NA,TRBD2,TGTGCCAGCAGCTTGGAGGGCGGGAGATCCTACAATGAGCAGTTCTTC,CASSLEGGRSYNEQFF
TRBV28,TRBJ2-3,NA,TRBD2,TGTGCCAGCACCTCTGGACTAGCGGGAGCGCCCAGCACAGATACGCAGTATTTT,CASTSGLAGAPSTDTQYF
TRBV28,TRBJ2-7,NA,TRBD1,TGTGCCGGTGGACAGGGCGTTGAGCAGTACTTC,CAGGQGVEQYF
TRBV10-3,TRBJ1-3,NA,NA,TGTGCCATCAGTGATTCCGCAGGCCTCTCTGGAAACACCATATATTTT,CAISDSAGLSGNTIYF
TRBV30,TRBJ2-7,NA,TRBD2,TGTGCCGGGGAGCGGGGTTACGAGCAGTACTTC,CAGERGYEQYF
TRBV28,TRBJ2-2,NA,TRBD2,TGTGCCAGCAGCGCGGGCGGGGGAAACACCGGGGAGCTGTTTTTT,CASSAGGGNTGELFF
TRBV10-1,TRBJ2-7,NA,TRBD2,TGCGCCAGCAGTGGGGGACTAGCGGGACCCTACGAGCAGTACTTC,CASSGGLAGPYEQYF
TRBV5-1,TRBJ2-3,NA,TRBD1,TGCGCCAGCAGCTTGGCACAGGGGAGTGCAGATACGCAGTATTTT,CASSLAQGSADTQYF
TRBV5-1,TRBJ1-4,NA,TRBD1,TGCGCCAGCAGCTTTACCGGGACAGGGATTGAAAAACTGTTTTTT,CASSFTGTGIEKLFF
TRBV7-7,TRBJ2-5,NA,TRBD2,TGTGCCAGCAGCCCCCGACTAGCGGGAGTTCGAGAGACCCAGTACTTC,CASSPRLAGVRETQYF
TRBV5-1,TRBJ2-7,NA,NA,TGCGCCAGCAGCCAGGACACGGTATTGGACGAGCAGTACTTC,CASSQDTVLDEQYF
TRBV19,TRBJ2-3,NA,NA,TGTGCCAGTAGTCCAGACAGGCAGGGTTACGGAGATACGCAGTATTTT,CASSPDRQGYGDTQYF